This passage covers 24 T cell receptor beta chains from one sample sequenced in a study of CD8+ T cells in alopecia areata. The treatment is: oral pan-JAK inhibitor, 5-10 mg twice daily. After isolation, RNA underwent reverse transcription to generate cDNA as the sequencing template. Sequencing was performed with immunoSEQ multiplex PCR; in TCRdb, only in-frame clones are kept and a portion is missing. The data contain about 250,000 clones, 60% of them singletons. The source was CD4+ T cells sorted from blood, collected at approximately week 51, from a patient treated with tofacitinib. The receptors come from a human donor with alopecia areata.

This clone was seen only a few times. The rearrangement uses TRBV20-1 and TRBJ2-3; a weak D match, TRBD2 (6 bases). This CDR3 comprises 11 residues. CDR1 DFQATT and CDR2 SNEGSKA come from the germline V gene (reference sequence). Trimming removed 8 bases at V and 1 base at J, with 7 bases between. The CDR3, as DNA: TGCAGTCAGCGGGGCACAGATACGCAGTATTTT. This gives the protein CSQRGTDTQYF.

The genes are TRBV19 and TRBJ2-7; 8 nucleotides agree with TRBD1. The V and J ends lost 5 bases and 5 bases, in that order; junction bases with no gene match: 11. Germline V lookup: CDR1 LNHDA, CDR2 SQIVND (reference sequence). The length of the CDR3 is 15 residues. CDR3 residues: CASSPPGQGRHEQYF. CDR3 nucleotides: TGTGCCAGTAGTCCTCCTGGACAGGGCCGCCACGAGCAGTACTTC.

This clone was counted ten times or more. The V gene is TRBV2, the J gene TRBJ2-5, with 9 positions matching TRBD1. Germline CDR1 reads SNHLY; CDR2 reads FYNNEI. With V trimmed by 11 bases and J by 5 bases, 3 bases remained unmatched. The CDR3 spans 11 residues. The CDR3 DNA follows: TGTGCCGGACAGGGGATGGAGACCCAGTACTTC. As protein: CAGQGMETQYF.

The DNA of the CDR3 is TGTGCCAGCAGCGTGGGGGACCAAGGCAATTCACCCCTCCACTTT. Amino acid sequence: CASSVGDQGNSPLHF. The chain links TRBV9 to TRBJ1-6, with D possibly TRBD1 on 5 matching bases. This CDR3 has 15 residues. The V end lost 2 bases, the J end lost 7 bases, and 13 bases lay between the germline ends. Germline CDR1 is SGDLS and CDR2 is YYNGEE.

J is TRBJ1-1 and V is TRBV15; D remains ambiguous. The V end lost 0 bases, the J end lost 3 bases, and 2 bases lay between the germline ends. The CDR3 is made up of 12 amino acids. The germline CDR1 and CDR2 sequences are LNHNV and YYDKDF (reference sequence). The CDR3 sequence is CATSREDTEAFF. CDR3 DNA sequence: TGTGCCACCAGCAGAGAGGACACTGAAGCTTTCTTT.

The chain has TRBV6-5 and TRBJ1-2, with 7 bases that match TRBD1. The germline V gene encodes CDR1 MNHEY and CDR2 SVGAGI. V was pared by 6 bases and J by 8 bases, with 6 bases of the junction left unmatched. The CDR3 is 12 residues long. The CDR3, as DNA: TGTGCCAGCAGCCTGACAGGGAACGGCTACACCTTC. As protein: CASSLTGNGYTF.

The chain carries TRBV29-1 and TRBJ2-1; TRBD1 matches at 9 bases. The V segment lost 6 bases and the J segment 8 bases; nucleotides outside the gene matches: 8. This CDR3 is built from 13 residues. Germline CDR1 is SQVTM and CDR2 is ANQGSEA. CDR3 protein: CSVEGQGVHEQFF. CDR3 nucleotide sequence: TGCAGCGTGGAGGGACAGGGCGTTCATGAGCAGTTCTTC.

The J gene is TRBJ1-1, the V gene TRBV7-9; D ambiguous. The CDR3 covers 13 residues. Trimming took off 1 base at V and 1 base at J, with 4 bases between the two ends. CDR1 SEHNR and CDR2 FQNEAQ come from the germline V gene (reference sequence). Written as DNA, the CDR3 is TGTGCCAGCAGCTTAGATCAGAACACTGAAGCTTTCTTT. Residues: CASSLDQNTEAFF.

This clone came up once. This chain connects TRBV7-2 to TRBJ1-6; no firm D call. V dropped 5 bases and J dropped 7 bases, with 15 bases sitting between them. CDR1 SGHTA and CDR2 FQGNSA come from the germline V gene. The CDR3 is 15 amino acids. The CDR3 spells CASSLIRVENSPLHF. In DNA, the CDR3 is TGTGCCAGCAGCCTAATCCGGGTAGAAAATTCACCCCTCCACTTT.

This clone was observed a few times. The CDR3 here is CASSSRLIQGYEQYF. The CDR3 DNA is TGTGCCAGCAGCTCCCGACTAATACAGGGCTACGAGCAGTACTTC. The chain recombines TRBV5-8 with TRBJ2-7; D possibly corresponds to TRBD1 (6 bases). Germline CDR1 SGHTS, CDR2 YDEGEE. There are 15 residues in the CDR3. V was shortened by 3 bases and J by 3 bases, with 16 bases between the two germline ends.

A remark on this clone: The sample contains more than one DNA sequence encoding this CDR3. The chain links TRBV4-2 to TRBJ1-2; no reliable D call. The CDR3 is made up of 13 amino acids. V was pared by 1 base and J by 2 bases, with 5 bases between. Per the germline V gene, CDR1 is LGHNA and CDR2 is YNFKEQ. DNA for the CDR3: TGTGCCAGCAGCCAAGGGCAAAACTATGGCTACACCTTC. As protein: CASSQGQNYGYTF.

The table lists this clone with a few counts. The rearrangement joins TRBV5-1 to TRBJ2-5; tentatively, D is TRBD1 (5 bases). The CDR3 sequence is 14 residues long. Per the germline V gene, CDR1 is SGHRS and CDR2 is YFSETQ. V lost 0 bases and J lost 1, with 7 bases in between. For the CDR3, the DNA is TGCGCCAGCAGCTTGGAACAGGTCCAAGAGACCCAGTACTTC. Residues: CASSLEQVQETQYF. Drawing the rest from reference TRBV5-1 and TRBJ2-5, the complete variable domain is KAGVTQTPRYLIKTRGQQVTLSCSPISGHRSVSWYQQTPGQGLQFLFEYFSETQRNKGNFPGRFSGRQFSNSRSEMNVSTLELGDSALYLCASSLEQVQETQYFGPGTRLLVL.

This clone was observed a few times. The chain's CDR3 is CASSLSTDTQYF. The CDR3 DNA sequence: TGTGCCAGCAGTCTTAGCACAGATACGCAGTATTTT. J is TRBJ2-3 and V is TRBV2; D is unresolved. This CDR3 has 12 residues. Trimming stripped 5 bases from V and 0 bases from J, with 3 bases between. The germline V gene encodes CDR1 SNHLY and CDR2 FYNNEI.

The rearrangement links TRBV29-1 to TRBJ2-7; 7 bases match TRBD1. The CDR3 loop spans 14 amino acids. Losses at the gene ends were 7 bases for V and 2 bases for J; bases not matched to a gene: 11. Per the germline V gene, CDR1 is SQVTM and CDR2 is ANQGSEA. DNA for the CDR3: TGCAGCGCCCAGGGGGACACGGGGACCTACGAGCAGTACTTC. As protein: CSAQGDTGTYEQYF.

This chain uses TRBV5-4 with TRBJ1-2; D gene ambiguous. V was pared by 3 bases and J by 4 bases, with 10 bases between. This CDR3 comprises 13 residues. Germline CDR1 and CDR2: SGHNT and YYREEE (reference sequence). DNA of the CDR3: TGTGCCAGCAGCTCAGGACTTAGCTATGGCTACACCTTC. Translation gives CASSSGLSYGYTF.

V is TRBV7-9 and J is TRBJ1-5; D uncertain. The CDR3 contains 12 residues. V gave up 5 bases and J gave up 4 bases, with 6 bases separating them. Germline V lookup: CDR1 SEHNR, CDR2 FQNEAQ (reference sequence). This CDR3 is CASSIINQPQHF. The CDR3 region has the DNA TGTGCCAGCAGCATTATTAATCAGCCCCAGCATTTT.

The chain has TRBV7-9 and TRBJ2-3; a weak D match, TRBD1 (6 bases). CDR1 is SEHNR, CDR2 FQNEAQ, per germline (reference sequence). V gave up 5 bases and J gave up 2 bases, with 11 bases separating them. The CDR3 is 14 residues long. CDR3: CASSREGVTDTQYF. The CDR3 DNA reads as TGTGCCAGCAGCCGTGAGGGGGTCACAGATACGCAGTATTTT.

This chain links TRBV5-1 with TRBJ1-2, with D tentatively TRBD1 (5 bases). V lost 1 base, J lost 3 bases, and 16 bases lay in between. CDR1 and CDR2 from the germline V gene are SGHRS and YFSETQ. The CDR3 spans 16 residues. The CDR3 region is CASSLNFGEGDYGYTF. CDR3 DNA sequence: TGCGCCAGCAGCTTGAACTTTGGTGAAGGGGACTATGGCTACACCTTC.

This chain uses TRBV29-1 with TRBJ2-7, with D possibly being TRBD1 (6 bases). This CDR3 region has 14 residues. From germline, CDR1 is SQVTM and CDR2 ANQGSEA. V was pared by 4 bases and J by 1 base, with 14 bases between. The CDR3 DNA sequence: TGCAGCGTTGGGGGGCTAGGACAGTCCTACGAGCAGTACTTC. This translates into CSVGGLGQSYEQYF.

The chain combines TRBV13 with TRBJ2-6, with D uncertain. Trimming shortened V by 0 bases and J by 3 bases, and 0 bases separated the two germline ends. CDR3 length: 13 amino acids. CDR1 is PRHDT, CDR2 FYEKMQ, per germline (reference sequence). DNA of the CDR3: TGTGCCAGCAGCTTAGGTGGGGCCAACGTCCTGACTTTC. Translation gives CASSLGGANVLTF. Filled out from reference TRBV13 and TRBJ2-6, the complete variable domain reads AAGVIQSPRHLIKEKRETATLKCYPIPRHDTVYWYQQGPGQDPQFLISFYEKMQSDKGSIPDRFSAQQFSDYHSELNMSSLELGDSALYFCASSLGGANVLTFGAGSRLTVL.

The rearrangement joins TRBV19 to TRBJ1-6; TRBD1 matches 8 bases. Losses at the gene ends were 6 bases for V and 8 bases for J; bases not matched to a gene: 6. The CDR3 consists of 14 residues. Germline loops: CDR1 LNHDA, CDR2 SQIVND (reference sequence). CDR3 protein: CASSPDRVDSPLHF. The CDR3 nucleotides read TGTGCCAGTAGCCCGGACAGGGTAGATTCACCCCTCCACTTT.

The V call is TRBV29-1, the J call TRBJ2-1; TRBD2 aligns across 9 bases. Germline CDR1 is SQVTM and CDR2 is ANQGSEA. The CDR3 covers 10 residues. Written as DNA, the CDR3 is TGCGCGGGGGGGGAAAATGAGCAGTTCTTC. It is translated as CAGGENEQFF.

The rearrangement joins TRBV5-1 to TRBJ1-2; no reliable D call. Germline CDR1 SGHRS, CDR2 YFSETQ. The CDR3 runs 14 residues. Trimming removed 4 bases from V and 0 bases from J, with 10 bases in between. CDR3 protein: CASSAAASNYGYTF. CDR3 coding DNA: TGCGCCAGCAGCGCGGCCGCCTCTAACTATGGCTACACCTTC.

This clone was counted a few times. The chain employs TRBV29-1 and TRBJ2-7, with 12 bases matching TRBD2. This CDR3 is built from 12 residues. CDR1 and CDR2 (germline): SQVTM, ANQGSEA. The V gene end was trimmed by 6 bases and the J gene end by 8 bases; junction bases not matched to a gene: 5. CDR3 nucleotides: TGCAGCGTCGGACTAGCGGGGTTTCAGCAGTACTTC. Translation: CSVGLAGFQQYF.